This T cell receptor beta chain comes out of a study of CD8+CD57+ T cells in acquired aplastic anemia. Overall study: Sorted CD4+ and CD8+ cells gave a mean 3.2 ug DNA, range 0.2 to 27.4 ug. Whole-study results and caveats: Patient and control CD8+ Simpson's diversity was not significantly different. Approximately 27 CD8+ CDR3 sequences occurred in both the patients and the controls.

Genomic DNA provided the template from which TCR beta VDJ and CDR3 profiles were obtained. TCRdb used MiXCR to reprocess the reads, holding one entry per CDR3 protein. Found here are fewer than 200,000 distinct CDR3 sequences, about 48% of them singletons; the top ten hold approximately 1%. The CDR3 consists of 15 residues. V was trimmed by 6 bases and J by 8 bases, leaving 23 bases between them. The germline gives CDR1 DFQATT, CDR2 SNEGSKA (reference sequence). This clonotype appeared a few times. Its antigen is unidentified. A read error may be the cause here, since a much bigger clone is one base away.

The source is a human donor in good health. The chain carries TRBV20-1 and TRBJ2-1; D is possibly TRBD2 (5 bases). The material sequenced was sorted CD4+, CD8+, or CD8+CD57+ T cells (not recorded which) from PBMCs. CDR3 in DNA: TGCAGTGCCCGGCGCGCTAGCAGCAACTGGGATGAGCAGTTCTTC. It encodes CSARRASSNWDEQFF.